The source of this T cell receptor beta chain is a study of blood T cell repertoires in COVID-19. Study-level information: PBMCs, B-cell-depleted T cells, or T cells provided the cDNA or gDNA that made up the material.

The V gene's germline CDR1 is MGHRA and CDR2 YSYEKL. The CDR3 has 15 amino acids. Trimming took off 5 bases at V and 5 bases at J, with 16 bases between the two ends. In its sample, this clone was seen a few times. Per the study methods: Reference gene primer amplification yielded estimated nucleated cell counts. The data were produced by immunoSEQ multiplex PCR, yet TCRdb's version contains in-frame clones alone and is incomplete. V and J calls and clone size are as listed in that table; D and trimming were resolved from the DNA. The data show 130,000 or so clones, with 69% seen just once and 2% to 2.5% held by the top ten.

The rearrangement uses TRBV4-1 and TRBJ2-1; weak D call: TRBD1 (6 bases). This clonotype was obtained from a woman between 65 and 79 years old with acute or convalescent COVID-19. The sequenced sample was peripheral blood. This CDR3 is CASSLGQINNNEQFF. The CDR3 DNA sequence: TGCGCCAGCAGCTTGGGACAAATTAATAACAATGAGCAGTTCTTC.